This record looks at one T cell receptor beta chain sequence and its context. Antigen unknown. RNA transcripts served as the template for amplifying TCR beta CDR3 regions. The HTBI primer set served for first-round RT-PCR of the TCR CDR3. TCRdb reprocessed the multiplex PCR reads via MiXCR and lists one record per CDR3 protein. The sample comprises 540,000 or so distinct CDR3 sequences, under 60% of which are singletons, and under 20% rests with the top ten. J gave up 8 bases and V 5 bases, and 7 bases lay outside the gene matches. CDR3 length equals 13 residues. Germline lookup yields CDR1 SGHAT and CDR2 FQNNGV. Used for diagnoses were clinical symptoms, serum thyroxine and TRAb, thyroid ultrasound and orbital computed tomography. This specimen belongs to a study of T cells in Graves' hyperthyroidism and ophthalmopathy. General study findings and limits: Stable hyperthyroidism was separated from ophthalmopathy by a model based on 13 V-J features.

This clonotype originated in an adult woman with Graves' disease, either hyperthyroidism or ophthalmopathy (not recorded which). Sequenced sample: peripheral blood or thyroid tissue (not recorded which). The chain is built from TRBV11-2 and TRBJ1-2, with 8 nucleotides matching TRBD1. The CDR3 nucleotides are TGTGCCAGCAGCCAAGGACAGGGACGGGGCTACACCTTC. This translates into CASSQGQGRGYTF. Using reference TRBV11-2 and TRBJ1-2 for the parts outside the CDR3, the full variable domain is EAGVAQSPRYKIIEKRQSVAFWCNPISGHATLYWYQQILGQGPKLLIQFQNNGVVDDSQLPKDRFSAERLKGVDSTLKIQPAKLEDSAVYLCASSQGQGRGYTFGSGTRLTVV.